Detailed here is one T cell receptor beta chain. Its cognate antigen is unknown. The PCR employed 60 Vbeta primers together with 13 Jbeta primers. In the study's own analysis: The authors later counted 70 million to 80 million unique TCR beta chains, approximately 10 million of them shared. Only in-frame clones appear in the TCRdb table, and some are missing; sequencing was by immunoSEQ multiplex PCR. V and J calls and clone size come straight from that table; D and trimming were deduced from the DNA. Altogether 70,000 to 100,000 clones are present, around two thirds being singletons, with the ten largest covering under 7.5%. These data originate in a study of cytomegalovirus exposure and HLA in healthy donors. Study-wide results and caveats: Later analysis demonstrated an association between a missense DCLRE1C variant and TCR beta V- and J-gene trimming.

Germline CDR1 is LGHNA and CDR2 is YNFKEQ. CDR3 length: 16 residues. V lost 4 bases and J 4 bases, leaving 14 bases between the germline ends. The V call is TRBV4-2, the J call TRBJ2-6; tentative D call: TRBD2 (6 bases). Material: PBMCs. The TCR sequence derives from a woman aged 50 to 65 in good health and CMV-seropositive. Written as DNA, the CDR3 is TGTGCCAGCAGCCCTGGTGATGGAGGGGGGGCCAACGTCCTGACTTTC. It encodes CASSPGDGGGANVLTF.